Sequencing of this T cell receptor beta chain was carried out in a study of cytomegalovirus exposure and HLA in healthy donors. Study outcomes and limitations: Being indistinguishable, some V segments were excluded, TRBV6-2 and TRBV6-3 among them.

Turning to this clone: Its specificity is unknown.

PCR employed 60 Vbeta and 13 Jbeta primers. The method was immunoSEQ multiplex PCR; TCRdb's version includes in-frame clones alone and lacks a portion of them. The repertoire shows about 70,000 clones; the top ten hold less than 2%. The V and J ends lost 5 bases and 0 bases, in that order; junction bases with no gene match: 3. This CDR3 spans 14 amino acids. CDR1 and CDR2 (germline): SEHNR, FQNEAQ (reference sequence). The sequence came from a woman younger than 45 in good health and CMV-seronegative. The chain carries TRBV7-9 and TRBJ1-2, with TRBD1 identical over 7 bases. The source material was PBMCs. The CDR3 here is CASSPGQANYGYTF. In DNA, the CDR3 is TGTGCCAGCAGCCCAGGACAGGCTAACTATGGCTACACCTTC.